This TCR beta chain was captured in a study of shared clonotypes between healthy human individuals. Notes on the study in general: The study found lower generation probabilities in non-shared clonotypes than in those shared by all four donors.

Healthy and HIV-negative, the adult donors had no recent acute infections or vaccinations. Nashville, Tennessee was home to all donors, who were Caucasian adults. Each replicate PCR on the sorted subsets used roughly 200 ng DNA (roughly 30,000 T cell genomes). This table comes from immunoSEQ multiplex PCR, and its TCRdb copy is limited to in-frame clones, with some not included. The repertoire has about 120,000 clones, over 65% of them found once; the top ten carry roughly a quarter. The sample holds many counts of this clone. Its target is unknown. The CDR3 spans 14 residues. The V end was cut by 5 bases, the J end by 0 bases, with 8 bases between. Germline V gene sequence: CDR1 SSHAT, CDR2 FNYEAQ (reference sequence).

This chain uses TRBV7-7 with TRBJ1-3, with D unresolved. Material for sequencing was memory CD8+ T cells sorted from blood. Sample subset: CD45RO+ cells pooled with CCR7-negative TemRA cells. The receptor was isolated from a woman in her twenties or thirties in good health. The CDR3 sequence: CASSIDNSGNTIYF. The CDR3, as DNA: TGTGCCAGCAGCATAGACAACTCTGGAAACACCATATATTTT. The full variable domain, with the rest looked up from reference TRBV7-7 and TRBJ1-3, is GAGVSQSPRYKVTKRGQDVTLRCDPISSHATLYWYQQALGQGPEFLTYFNYEAQPDKSGLPSDRFSAERPEGSISTLTIQRTEQRDSAMYRCASSIDNSGNTIYFGEGSWLTVV.